The sequence of this T cell receptor (beta chain) was determined in a study of CD8+CD57+ T cells in acquired aplastic anemia. The table lists this clonotype with a few counts. V dropped 7 bases and J dropped 1 base, with 10 bases sitting between them. This CDR3 spans 13 amino acids. Germline V gene data show CDR1 as MDHEN and CDR2 as SYDVKM. Genomic DNA served as template for TCR beta VDJ and CDR3 profiling. One entry per CDR3 protein, called by TCRdb with MiXCR from the reads. The table includes fewer than 250,000 distinct CDR3 sequences, 40% to 60% detected once. For sequencing, patients were chosen who had shown expansion of CD8+CD57+ cells by flow cytometry.

The specimen was sorted CD4+, CD8+, or CD8+CD57+ T cells (not recorded which) from PBMCs. V and J are TRBV28 and TRBJ1-1; D uncertain. This sequence originates from a human donor with aplastic anemia. This CDR3 reads CASMQYSNTEAFF. The CDR3, as DNA: TGTGCCAGCATGCAGTACTCGAACACTGAAGCTTTCTTT.